The 15 T cell receptor beta chains given below trace back to one sample, sequenced in a study of Ad26.COV2.S vaccination and SARS-CoV-2 variants. Profiling relied on immunoSEQ multiplex PCR, and the TCRdb table lists in-frame clones only, not all of them. This sample has about 330,000 clones; 90% occur once, and the top ten carry around 5%. Treatment meaning: some 20 received Ad26.COV2.S at low or high dose, single or two shots; five or six received placebo; per-sample allocation not given. Samples came from day 63 after the first vaccine or placebo injection. The sample here was peripheral blood, taken in a trial of Ad26.COV2.S vaccine versus placebo. Source of these receptors: a person between 18 and 65 years old who received the Ad26.COV2.S COVID-19 vaccine or a placebo.

This clone has just a few counts. The chain combines TRBV5-1 with TRBJ2-5; D perhaps matches TRBD2 (6 bases). In germline, CDR1 is SGHRS, CDR2 YFSETQ. V lost 5 bases and J lost 5, with 19 bases in between. This CDR3 has 15 residues. CDR3 amino acids: CASSPGLKPEETQYF. CDR3 bases: TGCGCCAGCAGTCCGGGACTCAAACCTGAGGAGACCCAGTACTTC.

This rearrangement joins TRBV18 to TRBJ2-7; 10 bases line up with TRBD1. The V gene end was trimmed by 4 bases and the J gene end by 1 base; junction bases not matched to a gene: 4. Germline CDR1 is KGHSH and CDR2 is LQKENI. This CDR3 is 15 amino acids long. CDR3 residues: CASSLGQGGSYEQYF. CDR3 nucleotide sequence: TGTGCCAGCTCACTCGGACAGGGGGGATCCTACGAGCAGTACTTC.

This clone occurred once. J is TRBJ1-2 and V is TRBV19; maybe TRBD1 (6 bases). Trimming took 7 bases from V and 4 from J, leaving 22 bases between them. Germline V gene sequence: CDR1 LNHDA, CDR2 SQIVND (reference sequence). This CDR3 has 16 residues. CDR3 coding DNA: TGTGCCAGTAATCCCCATCCGGGGGGCCGGACCTATGGCTACACCTTC. Translation gives CASNPHPGGRTYGYTF.

The chain combines TRBV30 with TRBJ1-2; D is undetermined. The length of the CDR3 is 11 residues. CDR1 is GTSNPN and CDR2 is SVGIG in the germline V gene (reference sequence). The V gene lost 3 bases and the J gene lost 13 bases, with 15 bases spanning the gap. In DNA form, the CDR3 reads TGTGCCTGGAGCGGATGGGATATGGGCACCTTC. Amino acids: CAWSGWDMGTF.

The chain carries TRBV7-9 and TRBJ1-4, with 8 bases lining up with TRBD1. The V segment lost 5 bases and the J segment 8 bases; nucleotides outside the gene matches: 13. Germline V gene lookup returns CDR1 SEHNR and CDR2 FQNEAQ (reference sequence). CDR3 length: 16 residues. The CDR3 loop is CASSAASGGAREKLFF. For the CDR3, the DNA is TGTGCCAGCAGCGCTGCCTCAGGGGGCGCGAGGGAAAAACTGTTTTTT.

The chain is built from TRBV4-1 and TRBJ2-3, with 8 bases aligning to TRBD2. The CDR3 is 17 residues long. Germline lookup yields CDR1 MGHRA and CDR2 YSYEKL. Losses at the gene ends were 3 bases for V and 5 bases for J; bases not matched to a gene: 13. This chain's CDR3 is CASSQARGGNSLDTQYF. CDR3 DNA: TGCGCCAGCAGCCAGGCCCGGGGGGGCAACTCCTTAGATACGCAGTATTTT.

The chain links TRBV13 to TRBJ1-1; D not certain. Germline V gives CDR1 PRHDT, CDR2 FYEKMQ (reference sequence). V lost 2 bases and J 2 bases, leaving 3 bases between the germline ends. There are 12 residues in the CDR3. As DNA, the CDR3 is TGTGCCAGCAGCTTATATAACACTGAAGCTTTCTTT. Translation: CASSLYNTEAFF.

The chain carries TRBV18 and TRBJ2-5; 9 bases align to TRBD1. The germline CDR1 and CDR2 sequences are KGHSH and LQKENI. J was trimmed by 3 bases and V by 2 bases; bases with no gene match: 1. The CDR3 consists of 14 residues. The CDR3 reads CASSPRQGEETQYF. For the CDR3, the DNA is TGTGCCAGCTCACCAAGACAGGGGGAAGAGACCCAGTACTTC.

This clone occurred once. This chain joins TRBV7-9 and TRBJ1-2; 8 nucleotides match TRBD1. Germline V gene sequence: CDR1 SEHNR, CDR2 FQNEAQ (reference sequence). The CDR3 extends over 17 amino acids. V was clipped by 0 bases and J by 0 bases; unmatched bases: 6. In nucleotides, the CDR3 is TGTGCCAGCAGCTTAGCGACAGGGGATCCCACTAACTATGGCTACACCTTC. It yields the protein CASSLATGDPTNYGYTF.

This chain uses TRBV6-5 with TRBJ2-3; D is ambiguous. Trimming left V 6 bases short and J 3 bases short, with 13 bases between. Germline-derived CDR1 and CDR2 are MNHEY and SVGAGI. The CDR3 loop spans 14 amino acids. DNA of the CDR3: TGTGCCAGCAGATTCATATTCGGGACAGATACGCAGTATTTT. Translation gives CASRFIFGTDTQYF.

The chain links TRBV18 to TRBJ2-1; 10 bases map to TRBD2. Germline V gene data show CDR1 as KGHSH and CDR2 as LQKENI. The CDR3 spans 17 residues. Unmatched junction bases numbered 4, after V lost 2 bases and J lost 0 bases. This CDR3 is CASSPETSGRSYNEQFF. In nucleotides, the CDR3 is TGTGCCAGCTCACCAGAGACTAGCGGGCGCTCCTACAATGAGCAGTTCTTC.

The chain employs TRBV19 and TRBJ1-1; D not certain. The V end was cut by 3 bases, the J end by 3 bases, with 11 bases between. The V gene's germline CDR1 is LNHDA and CDR2 SQIVND (reference sequence). This CDR3 is built from 14 residues. This CDR3 reads CASSMRQLDTEAFF. The CDR3 region has the DNA TGTGCCAGTAGTATGCGGCAGTTGGACACTGAAGCTTTCTTT.

The V gene is TRBV15, the J gene TRBJ2-1; 8 bases map to TRBD2. This CDR3 has 15 amino acids. Germline CDR1 and CDR2: LNHNV and YYDKDF (reference sequence). After removal of 3 bases from V and 0 bases from J, the junction contained 1 base not matched to a gene. In nucleotides, the CDR3 is TGTGCCACCAGCAGCGGGGGGGCCTCCTACAATGAGCAGTTCTTC. Encoded protein: CATSSGGASYNEQFF.

There are a few counts of this clone. Here the CDR3 reads CASVRDSGNTIYF. In DNA, the CDR3 is TGTGCCAGCGTCCGGGACAGTGGAAACACCATATATTTT. The V call is TRBV2, the J call TRBJ1-3; 7 nucleotides line up with TRBD1. Losses at the gene ends were 8 bases for V and 3 bases for J; bases not matched to a gene: 4. CDR3 size: 13 residues. Per germline, CDR1 SNHLY and CDR2 FYNNEI.

The CDR3 is CASSYTGDTDTQYF. As DNA, the CDR3 is TGTGCCAGCAGTTATACCGGGGACACAGATACGCAGTATTTT. The genes are TRBV6-2 or TRBV6-3 and TRBJ2-3, with D tentatively TRBD2 (5 bases). This CDR3 has 14 residues. The germline CDR1 and CDR2 sequences are MNHEY and SVGEGT. Between the trimmed V and J ends, which lost 3 bases and 2 bases, there was a span of 9 bases.